This T cell receptor beta chain was captured by sequencing in a study of blood T cells in healthy people across ages. Study-wide results and limits: PBMCs were not sorted, which prevented a conclusive comparison of naive versus antigen-experienced cells. Diversity of TCR beta per million T cells declined in a roughly linear way with age.

For the second PCR, which ran for roughly 6 to 12 cycles, a sample-barcoded 5' primer and a J-beta primer mix were used. One entry per CDR3 protein results from TCRdb running MiXCR on the 5' RACE reads. The sample records about 1.8 million distinct CDR3 sequences, 49% being singletons. This clonotype was found a few times. Its antigen remains unidentified. CDR1 and CDR2 from the germline V gene are DFQATT and SNEGSKA (reference sequence). Trimming shortened V by 6 bases and J by 1 base, and 6 bases separated the two germline ends. The CDR3 is 11 residues long. Sequenced input: blood. V gene TRBV20-1 combines with J gene TRBJ1-1; D is uncertain. The TCR originated in a woman in her 40s in good health. The CDR3 DNA reads TGCAGTGCCGCGGGGAACACTGAAGCTTTCTTT. Translated: CSAAGNTEAFF.